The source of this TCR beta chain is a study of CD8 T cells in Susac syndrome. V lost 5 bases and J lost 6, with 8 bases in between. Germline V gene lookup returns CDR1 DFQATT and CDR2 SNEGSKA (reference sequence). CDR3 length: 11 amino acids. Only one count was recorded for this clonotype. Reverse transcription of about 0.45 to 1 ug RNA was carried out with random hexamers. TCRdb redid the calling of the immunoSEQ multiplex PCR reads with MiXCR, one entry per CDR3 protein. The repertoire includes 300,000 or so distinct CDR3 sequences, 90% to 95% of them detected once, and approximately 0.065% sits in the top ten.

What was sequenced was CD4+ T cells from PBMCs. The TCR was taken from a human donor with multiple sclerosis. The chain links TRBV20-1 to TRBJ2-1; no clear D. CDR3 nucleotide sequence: TGCAGTGCTTTGACTGGCAATGAGCAGTTCTTC. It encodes CSALTGNEQFF.